This T cell receptor beta chain was sequenced in a study of monozygotic twins with inflammatory bowel disease. With eight separate reactions per sample, the authors made cDNA. TCRdb reprocessed the 5' RACE reads and reports one entry per CDR3 protein, with no DNA. In total, the table holds around 400,000 distinct CDR3 sequences. Germline V gene data show CDR1 as MNHNS and CDR2 as SASEGT. The length of the CDR3 is 14 residues. J is TRBJ2-2 and V is TRBV6-1. Sequencing was done on a sample of blood. The clonotype comes from a human donor with ulcerative colitis or Crohn's disease, or a healthy co-twin of an affected twin (not recorded which). The CDR3 here is CASRNRANTGELFF.